The rows below give T cell receptor beta chains drawn from one sample of a study of blood T cells in healthy people across ages. MiXCR, run by TCRdb on the 5' RACE reads, gives a single entry per CDR3 protein. The profile shows approximately 770,000 distinct CDR3 sequences, 58% of them singletons. The source material was blood. These receptors came from a young man in good health. The CDR3 runs from the conserved cysteine through the conserved F or W. D genes are given only for firm matches. The size field is filled for only some rows; it gives once, few, many or a size class.

TRBD2 TRBJ2-3 16 TRBV3-1 . CASSPLAGEVADTQYF TGTGCCAGCAGCCCCCTGGCGGGAGAGGTGGCAGATACGCAGTATTTT
TRBD1 TRBJ1-2 14 TRBV27 . CASSLSGQVHGYTF TGTGCCAGCAGTCTGTCTGGACAGGTACACGGCTACACCTTC
. TRBJ2-5 12 TRBV29-1 . CSARQNQETQYF TGCAGCGCGAGACAGAACCAAGAGACCCAGTACTTC
. TRBJ2-3 15 TRBV4-1 . CASSHEDNGGDTQYF TGCGCCAGCAGCCACGAAGATAACGGGGGAGATACGCAGTATTTT
. TRBJ2-4 17 TRBV7-3 . CASSSPPSPGAKNIQYF TGTGCCAGCAGCTCCCCGCCATCACCAGGAGCCAAAAACATTCAGTACTTC
. TRBJ2-1 14 TRBV7-2 . CASNSPGGHNEQFF TGTGCCAGCAACTCACCTGGGGGGCACAATGAGCAGTTCTTC
. TRBJ2-3 14 TRBV27 . CASSLEAGEDTQYF TGTGCCAGCAGTTTAGAAGCCGGGGAAGATACGCAGTATTTT
. TRBJ1-2 14 TRBV9 . CASSARGLAFGYTF TGTGCCAGCAGCGCCCGGGGACTGGCCTTTGGCTACACCTTC
TRBD2 TRBJ2-3 14 TRBV20-1 few CSARLRGRADTQYF TGCAGTGCTAGACTCCGGGGGAGGGCAGATACGCAGTATTTT
TRBD1 TRBJ2-4 15 TRBV14 . CASSGGQGLKNIQYF TGTGCCAGCAGCGGGGGACAGGGGCTCAAAAACATTCAGTACTTC
. TRBJ1-1 14 TRBV12-3/TRBV12-4 once CASSAWGAGTEAFF TGTGCCAGCAGTGCCTGGGGTGCGGGCACTGAAGCTTTCTTT
. TRBJ1-2 13 TRBV20-1 . CSASAGPTYGYTF TGCAGTGCTAGTGCGGGGCCAACCTATGGCTACACCTTC
. TRBJ2-1 13 TRBV4-2 . CASEPNLGGEQFF TGTGCCAGCGAACCGAATTTGGGGGGTGAGCAGTTCTTC
TRBD2 TRBJ2-3 20 TRBV7-2 . CASSLIAGGYIPTYQNTQYF TGTGCCAGCAGCTTAATAGCGGGGGGGTATATCCCCACATATCAGAATACGCAGTATTTT
TRBD1 TRBJ1-5 14 TRBV12-3/TRBV12-4 many CATGGDSTNQPQHF TGTGCCACCGGGGGGGACAGCACAAATCAGCCCCAGCATTTT
. TRBJ2-1 16 TRBV25-1 . CASSSDLASSYNEQFF TGTGCCAGCAGCTCTGACCTGGCCTCCTCATACAATGAGCAGTTCTTC
. TRBJ2-1 13 TRBV7-2 once CASSQSRGNEQFF TGTGCCAGCAGCCAATCCCGTGGCAATGAGCAGTTCTTC
. TRBJ2-5 14 TRBV2 few CASSSGLNQETQYF TGTGCCAGCAGTTCGGGACTGAACCAAGAGACCCAGTACTTC
TRBD2 TRBJ2-1 16 TRBV15 . CATSSYSGGLYNEQFF TGTGCCACCAGCAGTTATAGCGGGGGCCTTTACAATGAGCAGTTCTTC
. TRBJ2-3 14 TRBV24-1 . CATRTNRATDTQYF TGTGCCACCAGAACGAACAGGGCCACAGATACGCAGTATTTT
. TRBJ2-5 14 TRBV7-2 . CASSRRGSQETQYF TGTGCCAGCAGCCGTCGTGGGTCCCAAGAGACCCAGTACTTC
. TRBJ2-7 13 TRBV19 . CASSPRHSYEQYF TGTGCCAGTAGCCCTCGACACTCCTACGAGCAGTACTTC
. TRBJ2-1 15 TRBV6-6 . CASRPDTSSYNEQFF TGTGCCAGCAGGCCGGACACCAGCTCCTACAATGAGCAGTTCTTC
TRBD1 TRBJ1-2 14 TRBV20-1 few CSASKPTGEVGYTF TGCAGTGCCTCGAAGCCAACAGGGGAGGTTGGCTACACCTTC
TRBD2 TRBJ2-1 15 TRBV11-2 . CASSRTSGNTNEQFF TGTGCCAGCAGCAGGACTAGCGGGAATACCAATGAGCAGTTCTTC
TRBD1 TRBJ2-1 13 TRBV20-1 few CSASRQGRNEQFF TGCAGTGCTAGCCGACAGGGGAGGAATGAGCAGTTCTTC
. TRBJ2-5 12 TRBV20-1 . CSALKTQETQYF TGCAGTGCTCTAAAGACGCAAGAGACCCAGTACTTC
TRBD1 TRBJ2-1 18 TRBV7-9 few CASSSNPGQGYSYNEQFF TGTGCCAGCAGCTCCAACCCCGGACAGGGCTATTCCTACAATGAGCAGTTCTTC
TRBD1 TRBJ1-6 18 TRBV4-2 . CASSQGYAGAQGGSPPHF TGTGCCAGCAGCCAAGGCTATGCAGGGGCCCAAGGGGGCTCACCCCCCCACTTT
. TRBJ2-7 15 TRBV7-8 few CASSIGAGDAYEQYF TGTGCCAGCAGCATTGGGGCAGGGGACGCCTACGAGCAGTACTTC
TRBD1 TRBJ1-5 15 TRBV29-1 few CSVSEGARGNQPQHF TGCAGCGTTTCCGAGGGGGCCAGGGGCAATCAGCCCCAGCATTTT
. TRBJ2-1 15 TRBV12-3/TRBV12-4 . CASSLGHPQGNEQFF TGTGCCAGCAGTTTAGGACACCCTCAGGGCAATGAGCAGTTCTTC
. TRBJ2-3 15 TRBV29-1 few CSVEEAAGRGGTQYF TGCAGCGTTGAAGAAGCGGCGGGACGGGGAGGTACGCAGTATTTT
. TRBJ2-7 13 TRBV20-1 few CSARPSDSYEQYF TGCAGTGCTAGACCCTCCGACTCCTACGAGCAGTACTTC
. TRBJ2-5 14 TRBV27 . CASSLSVSQETQYF TGTGCCAGCAGTTTATCGGTCTCCCAAGAGACCCAGTACTTC
. TRBJ1-2 15 TRBV28 once CASSLPSLTNYSYTF TGTGCCAGCAGTTTGCCCAGTCTAACTAACTATAGCTACACCTTC
. TRBJ2-7 17 TRBV4-2 once CASSQKWGRELTDEQYF TGTGCCAGCAGCCAAAAATGGGGGCGGGAGTTGACTGACGAGCAGTACTTC
TRBD2 TRBJ2-3 17 TRBV20-1 . CSASLAGGPRLTDTQYF TGCAGTGCTAGTTTAGCGGGAGGTCCAAGGCTCACAGATACGCAGTATTTT
. TRBJ2-1 14 TRBV4-1 few CASSQVARDNEQFF TGCGCCAGCAGCCAAGTTGCTAGGGATAATGAGCAGTTCTTC
TRBD1 TRBJ2-1 16 TRBV5-1 few CASSLTGGSSYNEQFF TGCGCCAGCAGCTTGACAGGGGGGAGCTCCTACAATGAGCAGTTCTTC
. TRBJ2-3 16 TRBV6-2/TRBV6-3 . CASSPGSRSGTDTQYF TGTGCCAGCAGTCCCGGCAGCCGTAGTGGCACAGATACGCAGTATTTT
. TRBJ2-3 15 TRBV6-6 . CASSYPGSIGDTQYF TGTGCCAGCAGTTACCCCGGGTCAATCGGGGATACGCAGTATTTT
. TRBJ1-2 15 TRBV10-1 . CASSYTTGLGGGYTF TGCGCCAGCAGCTATACGACAGGACTCGGTGGAGGCTACACCTTC
. TRBJ2-3 14 TRBV20-1 . CSARLRALTDTQYF TGCAGTGCTAGACTCAGGGCCCTCACAGATACGCAGTATTTT
. TRBJ1-4 14 TRBV14 few CASSQPGIEEKLFF TGTGCCAGCAGCCAACCAGGGATCGAAGAAAAACTGTTTTTT